These T cell receptor beta chains were read from a single sample in a study of T cells in Graves' hyperthyroidism and ophthalmopathy. TCRdb called the multiplex PCR reads again in MiXCR, with one record for every CDR3 protein. This sample has roughly 380,000 distinct CDR3 sequences, with roughly 19% found just once. The sample taken for sequencing was blood. The source is a woman aged 18-29 years with Graves' hyperthyroidism. Each CDR3 is given with its conserved first and last residue. Fields, in order: J gene, V gene, clone size, D gene, CDR3 DNA, CDR3 protein. A D gene is named only where the DNA matches it firmly. Clone sizes are given selectively: once, few, many, or a class where the clone is expanded.

TRBJ2-4 | TRBV2 | . | TRBD1 | TGTGCCAGCAGTGATGTGACAGGGGTAAACATTAAGTACTTC | CASSDVTGVNIKYF
TRBJ1-1 | TRBV12-3/TRBV12-4 | many | . | TGTGCCAGCAGTACCATATTGCGTGGCGCCTCTGAAGCTTTCTTT | CASSTILRGASEAFF
TRBJ2-7 | TRBV5-1 | many | . | TGCGCCAGCAGCGCGACAACCTCCACGGCCGAGCAGTACTTC | CASSATTSTAEQYF
TRBJ2-7 | TRBV6-2/TRBV6-3 | many | TRBD1 | TGTGCCAGCAGTTATGGACAGGGCCAATACGAGCAGTACTTC | CASSYGQGQYEQYF
TRBJ1-1 | TRBV4-1 | . | . | TGCGCCAGCAGCCAAGGTCCCCTTCGGAGGACGAACACTGAAGCTTTCTTT | CASSQGPLRRTNTEAFF
TRBJ2-5 | TRBV15 | many | . | TGTGCCACCAGCAGAGATCACAGGGAAGAGACCCAGTACTTC | CATSRDHREETQYF
TRBJ2-7 | TRBV7-9 | many | TRBD1 | TGTGCCAGCAGCTTCGACAGGGGTAGCTCCTACGAGCAGTACTTC | CASSFDRGSSYEQYF
TRBJ1-2 | TRBV20-1 | . | . | TGCAGTGCTAGAGATCCAGCAATAGATGGCTACACCTTC | CSARDPAIDGYTF
TRBJ2-7 | TRBV15 | many | . | TGTGCCACCAGCAGAGAAGGGTTCTCCTACGAGCAGTACTTC | CATSREGFSYEQYF
TRBJ1-5 | TRBV28 | many | . | TGTGCCACCCACTCCGGTCAGCCCCAGCATTTT | CATHSGQPQHF
TRBJ1-4 | TRBV3-1 | few | TRBD1 | TGTGCCAGCAGACCCAGGGGGGGGAGTGAAAAACTGTTTTTT | CASRPRGGSEKLFF
TRBJ2-7 | TRBV3-1 | . | TRBD1 | TGTGCCAGCAGCCAAGTAGGCCCCGGGACAGGCGTCTCCTACGAGCAGTACTTC | CASSQVGPGTGVSYEQYF
TRBJ2-7 | TRBV30 | . | . | TGTGCCTGGGAGGGGGACTCGGCCTACGAGCAGTACTTC | CAWEGDSAYEQYF
TRBJ2-6 | TRBV29-1 | few | TRBD2 | TGCAGCGTTGATTGGGGGGGGATTCTTTCTGGGGCCAACGTCCTGACTTTC | CSVDWGGILSGANVLTF
TRBJ1-1 | TRBV6-1 | many | . | TGTGCCAGCAGTGATCCCTACACTGAAGCTTTCTTT | CASSDPYTEAFF
TRBJ2-2 | TRBV30 | . | TRBD2 | TGTGCCTGGAGTCTAGCGGGGGGGCGATCCGGGGAGCTGTTTTTT | CAWSLAGGRSGELFF
TRBJ1-2 | TRBV6-1 | many | . | TGTGCCAGCAGTGAGCGAAGGGTCGGTGGCTACACCTTC | CASSERRVGGYTF
TRBJ2-7 | TRBV20-1 | once | TRBD2 | TGCAGTGCTAGGTCCCTTAGCGGGATCGGGACCTACGAGCAGTACTTC | CSARSLSGIGTYEQYF
TRBJ2-7 | TRBV28 | many | . | TGTGCCAGCAGTCCCGGGACAAACCCCTACGAGCAGTACTTC | CASSPGTNPYEQYF
TRBJ2-2 | TRBV6-1 | many | TRBD2 | TGTGCCAGCAGGGATAGCGGGGGAGTCACCGGGGAGCTGTTTTTT | CASRDSGGVTGELFF
TRBJ2-5 | TRBV6-5 | . | TRBD1 | TGTGCCAGCAGTTCCCACAGGGACAGGGCCCACGGGGAGACCCAGTACTTC | CASSSHRDRAHGETQYF
TRBJ2-4 | TRBV29-1 | many | TRBD1 | TGCAGCGGCTCCGGGACAGGGTCACTAGCCAAAAACATTCAGTACTTC | CSGSGTGSLAKNIQYF
TRBJ2-5 | TRBV7-2 | many | . | TGTGCCAGCAGCCCGCCCTTTACTGAAGAGACCCAGTACTTC | CASSPPFTEETQYF
TRBJ1-2 | TRBV30 | many | . | TGTGCCTGGAGTTTCACCACGGATGGCTACACCTTC | CAWSFTTDGYTF
TRBJ1-6 | TRBV20-1 | few | TRBD1 | TGCAGTGCTAGCCAGTTGACAGGGGTGCGAGCACCCCTCCACTTT | CSASQLTGVRAPLHF
TRBJ1-1 | TRBV24-1 | . | TRBD1 | TGTGCCACCAGTGATCGCAGGGGGACTGAAGCTTTCTTT | CATSDRRGTEAFF
TRBJ1-2 | TRBV2 | many | . | TGTGCCAGCAGCGTAGACAGCCTGGCGGTCGGCTACACCTTC | CASSVDSLAVGYTF